These 9 T cell receptor beta chains came from one sample sequenced in a study of blood T cell repertoires in COVID-19. Profiling relied on immunoSEQ multiplex PCR, and the TCRdb table lists in-frame clones only, not all of them. The sample holds 150,000 or so clones, approximately 87% seen once. The sequenced sample was PBMCs or T cells enriched from blood (not recorded which). Receptors originate from a woman aged 50 to 60 who had recovered from COVID-19.

The chain couples TRBV10-3 to TRBJ1-6; D is perhaps TRBD1 (6 bases). With 5 bases removed from V and 6 bases from J, the gap between germline ends came to 11 bases. In germline, CDR1 is ENHRY, CDR2 SYGVKD. This CDR3 has 14 residues. CDR3 DNA: TGTGCCATCAGTCCAACAGGGACTAATTCACCCCTCCACTTT. This codes for CAISPTGTNSPLHF.

V usage is TRBV7-2 and J usage is TRBJ2-4, with 9 bases that match TRBD1. The germline gives CDR1 SGHTA, CDR2 FQGNSA. V lost 3 bases and J lost 0; bases outside the gene matches: 9. This CDR3 region has 18 residues. As DNA, the CDR3 is TGTGCCAGCAGCTTCCCTTCCGGGACAGGGATAGCCAAAAACATTCAGTACTTC. Its protein is CASSFPSGTGIAKNIQYF. Using reference TRBV7-2 and TRBJ2-4 for the parts outside the CDR3, the full variable domain is GAGVSQSPSNKVTEKGKDVELRCDPISGHTALYWYRQSLGQGLEFLIYFQGNSAPDKSGLPSDRFSAERTGGSVSTLTIQRTQQEDSAVYLCASSFPSGTGIAKNIQYFGAGTRLSVL.

This chain uses TRBV15 with TRBJ2-2, with unresolved D. Germline CDR1 LNHNV, CDR2 YYDKDF (reference sequence). The V end lost 3 bases, the J end lost 0 bases, and 11 bases lay between the germline ends. The CDR3 runs to 16 residues. Here the CDR3 reads CATSSRTQTNTGELFF. As DNA, the CDR3 is TGTGCCACCAGCAGCCGAACACAGACGAACACCGGGGAGCTGTTTTTT.

The chain recombines TRBV7-6 with TRBJ2-7; tentatively, D is TRBD1 (6 bases). Germline lookup yields CDR1 SGHVS and CDR2 FNYEAQ. V shed 4 bases and J shed 4 bases, with 17 bases lying between them. The CDR3 is 15 amino acids. CDR3 protein: CASSSFSGTSYEQYF. CDR3 bases: TGTGCCAGCAGCTCTTTCTCCGGGACATCATACGAGCAGTACTTC.

The rearrangement uses TRBV5-1 and TRBJ2-5; D ambiguous. The V gene's germline CDR1 is SGHRS and CDR2 YFSETQ. V was cut by 5 bases and J by 8 bases, with 10 bases left in between. The length of the CDR3 is 11 residues. As DNA, the CDR3 is TGCGCCAGCAGTTCATCCGGTACCCAGTACTTC. Protein sequence: CASSSSGTQYF.

The chain has TRBV7-9 and TRBJ2-5, with D possibly being TRBD2 (6 bases). Trimming removed 5 bases at V and 5 bases at J, with 18 bases between. The CDR3 contains 15 residues. Germline V CDR1 and CDR2: SEHNR, FQNEAQ (reference sequence). The CDR3 region is CASSLAPRGWETQYF. CDR3 coding DNA: TGTGCCAGCAGCCTTGCCCCCCGGGGGTGGGAGACCCAGTACTTC. Complete variable domain (other parts from reference TRBV7-9 and TRBJ2-5): DTGVSQNPRHKITKRGQNVTFRCDPISEHNRLYWYRQTLGQGPEFLTYFQNEAQLEKSRLLSDRFSAERPKGSFSTLEIQRTEQGDSAMYLCASSLAPRGWETQYFGPGTRLLVL.

Turning to this clone: The sample carries other DNA sequences with the same CDR3. This sequence joins TRBV5-1 and TRBJ2-7; the D is unclear. V lost 0 bases and J 0 bases, leaving 7 bases between the germline ends. CDR1 is SGHRS and CDR2 is YFSETQ in the germline V gene. This CDR3 is 14 amino acids long. CDR3 residues: CASSLGQVSYEQYF. The DNA for the CDR3 is TGCGCCAGCAGCTTGGGGCAGGTCTCCTACGAGCAGTACTTC.

This clone was observed a handful of times. This chain joins TRBV27 and TRBJ1-5; D is perhaps TRBD1 (6 bases). The CDR3 has 16 residues. Looked up from germline, CDR1 is MNHEY and CDR2 is SMNVEV (reference sequence). Between the trimmed V and J ends, which lost 3 bases and 5 bases, there was a span of 17 bases. The CDR3 spells CASSFDSGTSHQPQHF. CDR3 nucleotide sequence: TGTGCCAGCAGTTTCGACTCCGGGACAAGTCATCAGCCCCAGCATTTT.

The gene calls are TRBV4-2 and TRBJ2-7; tentative D call: TRBD2 (5 bases). The CDR3 has 15 amino acids. Germline V gives CDR1 LGHNA, CDR2 YNFKEQ. V was clipped by 0 bases and J by 6 bases, with 15 bases between them. The DNA of the CDR3 is TGTGCCAGCAGCCAAGATACGGGGAGACTCATCGAGCAGTACTTC. Amino acids: CASSQDTGRLIEQYF.